This TCR beta chain was observed in a study of blood T cell repertoires in COVID-19. V was pared by 2 bases and J by 4 bases, with 18 bases between. In germline, CDR1 is SGHKS, CDR2 YYEKEE (reference sequence). CDR3 length: 16 residues. Assay used: immunoSEQ multiplex PCR; TCRdb lists only in-frame clones, some missing. The sample holds tens of thousands of clones, roughly 76% seen once. The chain recombines TRBV5-5 with TRBJ2-5; TRBD2 is a possible D gene (5 bases). The sequencing input was peripheral blood. This clonotype was obtained from a man in his 70s with active or convalescent COVID-19. CDR3 loop: CASSFLLAGVRETQYF. CDR3 DNA sequence: TGTGCCAGCAGCTTTTTGCTAGCCGGGGTTAGAGAGACCCAGTACTTC.